This TCR beta chain derives from a study of Ad26.COV2.S vaccination and SARS-CoV-2 variants. Stated treatment: roughly 20 received Ad26.COV2.S at low or high dose, single or two shots; 5 received placebo; per-sample allocation not given. At day 63 after the first vaccine or placebo injection, samples were drawn. There are 16 residues in the CDR3. Trimming pared 0 bases from V and 5 bases from J, leaving 13 bases between. Germline loops: CDR1 KGHDR, CDR2 SFDVKD. As for this clone: What it binds is unknown.

Study results and limitations: Substantial breadth was reportedly displayed by spike-specific CD8+ and CD4+ T cell responses after vaccination.

Libraries were prepared by immunoSEQ multiplex PCR; TCRdb keeps only in-frame clonotypes and omits some of them. This sample carries about 350,000 clones, about 87% of them seen once, and the ten largest clones take around 6.4%. The sample was peripheral blood, taken in a trial of Ad26.COV2.S vaccine versus placebo. This chain joins TRBV24-1 and TRBJ2-4, with no clear D. The receptor comes from a person aged 18 to 59 who received the Ad26.COV2.S COVID-19 vaccine or a placebo. The CDR3 protein is CATSDLEPYFQNIQYF. CDR3 sequence (DNA): TGTGCCACCAGTGATTTGGAGCCGTATTTTCAAAACATTCAGTACTTC.